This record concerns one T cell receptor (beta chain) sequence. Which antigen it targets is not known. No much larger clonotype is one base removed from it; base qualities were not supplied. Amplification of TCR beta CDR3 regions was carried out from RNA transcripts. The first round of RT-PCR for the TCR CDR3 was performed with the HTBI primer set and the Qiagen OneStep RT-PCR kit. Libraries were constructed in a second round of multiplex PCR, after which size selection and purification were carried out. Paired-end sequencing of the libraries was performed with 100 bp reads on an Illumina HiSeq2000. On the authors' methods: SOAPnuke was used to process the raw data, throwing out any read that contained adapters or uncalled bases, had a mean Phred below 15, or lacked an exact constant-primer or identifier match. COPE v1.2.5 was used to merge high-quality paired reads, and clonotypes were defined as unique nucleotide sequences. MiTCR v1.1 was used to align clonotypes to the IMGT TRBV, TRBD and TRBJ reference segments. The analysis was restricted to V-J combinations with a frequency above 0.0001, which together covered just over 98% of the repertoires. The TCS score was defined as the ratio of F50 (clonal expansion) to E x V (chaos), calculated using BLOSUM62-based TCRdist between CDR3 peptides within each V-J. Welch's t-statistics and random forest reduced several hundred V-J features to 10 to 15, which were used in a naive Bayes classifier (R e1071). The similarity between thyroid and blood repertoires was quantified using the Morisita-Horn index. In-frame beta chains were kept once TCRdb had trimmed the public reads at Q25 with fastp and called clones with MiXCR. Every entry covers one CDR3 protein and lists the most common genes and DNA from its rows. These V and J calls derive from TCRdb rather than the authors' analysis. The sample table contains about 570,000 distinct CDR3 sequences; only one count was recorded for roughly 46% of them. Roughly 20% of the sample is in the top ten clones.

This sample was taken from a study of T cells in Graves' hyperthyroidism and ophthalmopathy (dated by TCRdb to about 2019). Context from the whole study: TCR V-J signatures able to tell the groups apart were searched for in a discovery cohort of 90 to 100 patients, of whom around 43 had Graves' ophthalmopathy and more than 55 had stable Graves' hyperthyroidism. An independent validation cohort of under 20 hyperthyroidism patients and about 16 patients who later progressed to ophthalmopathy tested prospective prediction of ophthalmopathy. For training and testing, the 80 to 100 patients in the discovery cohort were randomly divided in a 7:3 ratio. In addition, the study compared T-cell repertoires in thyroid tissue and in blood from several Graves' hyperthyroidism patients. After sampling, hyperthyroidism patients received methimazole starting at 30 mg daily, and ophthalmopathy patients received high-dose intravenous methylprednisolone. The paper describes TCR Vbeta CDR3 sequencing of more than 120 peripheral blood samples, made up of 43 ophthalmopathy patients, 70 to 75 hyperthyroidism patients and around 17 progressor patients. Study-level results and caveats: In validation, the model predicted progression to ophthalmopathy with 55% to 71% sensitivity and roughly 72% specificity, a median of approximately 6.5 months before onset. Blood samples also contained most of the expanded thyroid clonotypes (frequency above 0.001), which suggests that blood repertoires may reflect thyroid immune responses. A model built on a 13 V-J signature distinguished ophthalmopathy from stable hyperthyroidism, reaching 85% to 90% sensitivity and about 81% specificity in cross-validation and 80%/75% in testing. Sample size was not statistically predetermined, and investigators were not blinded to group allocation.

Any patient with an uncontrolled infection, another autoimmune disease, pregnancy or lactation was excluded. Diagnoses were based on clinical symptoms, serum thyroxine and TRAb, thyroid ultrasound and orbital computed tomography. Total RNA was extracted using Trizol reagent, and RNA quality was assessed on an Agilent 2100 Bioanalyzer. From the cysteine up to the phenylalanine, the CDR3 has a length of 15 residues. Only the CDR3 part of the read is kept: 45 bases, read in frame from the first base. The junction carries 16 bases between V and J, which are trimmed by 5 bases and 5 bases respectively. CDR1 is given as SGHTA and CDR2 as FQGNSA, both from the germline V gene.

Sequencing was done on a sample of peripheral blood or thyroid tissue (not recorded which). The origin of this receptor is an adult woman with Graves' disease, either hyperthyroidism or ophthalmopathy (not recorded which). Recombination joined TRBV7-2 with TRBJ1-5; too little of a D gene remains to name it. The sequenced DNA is TGTGCCAGCAGCGTGGGCCCCCTGGACTATCAGCCCCAGCATTTT. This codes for CASSVGPLDYQPQHF.